This TCR beta chain was found in a study of blood T cell repertoires in COVID-19. Study information: The United States, Italy and Spain supplied acute and convalescent COVID-19 samples. T cells, B-cell-depleted T cells, or PBMCs supplied cDNA or gDNA.

In the original analysis: Counts of nucleated cells, estimated from reference gene primer amplification, were obtained. Some clones are missing from TCRdb's copy, which holds only in-frame ones; the method was immunoSEQ multiplex PCR. That table is the source of V, J and clone size, and D and trimming were worked out from the DNA. The table has under 130,000 clones, roughly nine tenths seen once. V was clipped by 8 bases and J by 1 base; unmatched bases: 4. Germline CDR1 reads SNHLY; CDR2 reads FYNNEI. The CDR3 length is 13 residues. The V call is TRBV2, the J call TRBJ2-5; TRBD2 matches at 7 bases. Sequencing was done on a sample of peripheral blood. This receptor was obtained from a man in his forties or fifties in a cohort sampled during active COVID-19. The CDR3 DNA reads TGTGCCAGCCTGGGAGGGTCCCAAGAGACCCAGTACTTC. Encoded protein: CASLGGSQETQYF.